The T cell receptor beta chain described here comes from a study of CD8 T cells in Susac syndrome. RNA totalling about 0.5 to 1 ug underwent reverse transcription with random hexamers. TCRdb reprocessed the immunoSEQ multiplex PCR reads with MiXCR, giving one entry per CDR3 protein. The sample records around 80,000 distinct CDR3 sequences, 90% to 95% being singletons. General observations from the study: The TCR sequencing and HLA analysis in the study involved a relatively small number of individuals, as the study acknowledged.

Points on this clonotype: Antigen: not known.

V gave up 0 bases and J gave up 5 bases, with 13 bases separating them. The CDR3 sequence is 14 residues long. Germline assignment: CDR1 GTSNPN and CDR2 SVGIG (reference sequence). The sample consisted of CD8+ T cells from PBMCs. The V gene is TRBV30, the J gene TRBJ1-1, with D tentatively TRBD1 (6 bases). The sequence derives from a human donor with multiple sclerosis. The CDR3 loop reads CAWSVMGARTEAFF. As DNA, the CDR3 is TGTGCCTGGAGTGTGATGGGGGCTAGGACTGAAGCTTTCTTT.